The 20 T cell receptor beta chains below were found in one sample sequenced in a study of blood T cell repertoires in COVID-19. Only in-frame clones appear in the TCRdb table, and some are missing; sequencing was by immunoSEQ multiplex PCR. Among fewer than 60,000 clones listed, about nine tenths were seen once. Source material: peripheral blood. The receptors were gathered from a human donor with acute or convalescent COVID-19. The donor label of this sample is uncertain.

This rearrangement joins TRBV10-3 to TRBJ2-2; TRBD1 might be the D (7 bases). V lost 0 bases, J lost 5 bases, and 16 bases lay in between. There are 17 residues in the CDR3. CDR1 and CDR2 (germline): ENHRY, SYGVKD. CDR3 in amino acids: CAISESAGGGGTGELFF. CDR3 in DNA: TGTGCCATCAGTGAGTCAGCTGGAGGGGGCGGGACCGGGGAGCTGTTTTTT.

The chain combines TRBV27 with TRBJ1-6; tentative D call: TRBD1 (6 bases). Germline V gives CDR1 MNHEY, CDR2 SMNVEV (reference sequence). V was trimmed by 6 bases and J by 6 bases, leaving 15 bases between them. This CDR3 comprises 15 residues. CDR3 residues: CASRPGVTRNSPLHF. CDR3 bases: TGTGCCAGCAGGCCAGGGGTCACCCGTAATTCACCCCTCCACTTT.

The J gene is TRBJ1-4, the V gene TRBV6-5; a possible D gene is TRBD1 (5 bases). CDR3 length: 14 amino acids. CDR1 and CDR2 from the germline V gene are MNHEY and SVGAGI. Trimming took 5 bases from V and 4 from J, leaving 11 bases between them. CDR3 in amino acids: CASSPQGINEKLFF. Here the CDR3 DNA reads TGTGCCAGCAGTCCTCAGGGAATTAATGAAAAACTGTTTTTT.

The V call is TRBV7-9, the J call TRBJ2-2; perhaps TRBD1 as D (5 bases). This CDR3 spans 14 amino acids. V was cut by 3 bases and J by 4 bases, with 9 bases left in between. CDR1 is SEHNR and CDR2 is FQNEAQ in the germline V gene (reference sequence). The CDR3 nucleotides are TGTGCCAGCAGCTTCCAGGGTCGCACCGGGGAGCTGTTTTTT. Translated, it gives CASSFQGRTGELFF.

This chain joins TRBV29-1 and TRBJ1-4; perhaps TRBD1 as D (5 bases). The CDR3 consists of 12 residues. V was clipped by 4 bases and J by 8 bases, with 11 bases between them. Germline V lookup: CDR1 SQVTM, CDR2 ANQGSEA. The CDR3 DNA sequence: TGCAGCGTTGGGCCAGGGCGAGAAAAACTGTTTTTT. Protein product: CSVGPGREKLFF.

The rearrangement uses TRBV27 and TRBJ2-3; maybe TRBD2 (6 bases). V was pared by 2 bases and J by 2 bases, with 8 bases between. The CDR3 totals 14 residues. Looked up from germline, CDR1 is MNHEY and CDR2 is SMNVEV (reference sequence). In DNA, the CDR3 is TGTGCCAGCAGTTTACCGGGACTCACAGATACGCAGTATTTT. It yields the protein CASSLPGLTDTQYF.

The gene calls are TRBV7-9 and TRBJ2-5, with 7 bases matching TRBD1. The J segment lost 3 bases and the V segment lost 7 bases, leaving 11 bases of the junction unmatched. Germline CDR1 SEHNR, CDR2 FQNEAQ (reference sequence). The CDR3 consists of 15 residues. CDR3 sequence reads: CASTQEQGTKETQYF. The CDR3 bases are TGTGCCAGCACCCAGGAACAGGGGACAAAAGAGACCCAGTACTTC.

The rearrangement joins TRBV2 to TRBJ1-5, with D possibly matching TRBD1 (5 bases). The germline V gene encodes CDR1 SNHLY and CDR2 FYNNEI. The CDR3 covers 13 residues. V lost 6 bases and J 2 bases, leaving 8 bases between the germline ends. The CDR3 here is CASRVQGNQPQHF. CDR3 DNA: TGTGCCAGCAGAGTACAGGGCAATCAGCCCCAGCATTTT.

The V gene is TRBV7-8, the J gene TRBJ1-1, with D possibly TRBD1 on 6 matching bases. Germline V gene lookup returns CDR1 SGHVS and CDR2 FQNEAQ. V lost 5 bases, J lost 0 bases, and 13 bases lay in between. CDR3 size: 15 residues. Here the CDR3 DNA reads TGTGCCAGCAGCCAGGGACAAGGGCTGAACACTGAAGCTTTCTTT. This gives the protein CASSQGQGLNTEAFF.

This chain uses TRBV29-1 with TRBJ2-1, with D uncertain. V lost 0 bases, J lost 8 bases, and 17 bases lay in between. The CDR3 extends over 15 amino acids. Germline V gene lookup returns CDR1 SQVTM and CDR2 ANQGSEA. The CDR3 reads CSVEERSIQRHEQFF. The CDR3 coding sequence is TGCAGCGTTGAAGAGAGGTCTATCCAGCGCCATGAGCAGTTCTTC.

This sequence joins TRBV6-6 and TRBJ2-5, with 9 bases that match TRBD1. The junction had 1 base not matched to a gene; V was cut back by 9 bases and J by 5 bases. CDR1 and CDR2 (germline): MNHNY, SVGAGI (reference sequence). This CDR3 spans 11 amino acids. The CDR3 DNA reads TGTGCCAGTGGACAGGGGGAGACCCAGTACTTC. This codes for CASGQGETQYF.

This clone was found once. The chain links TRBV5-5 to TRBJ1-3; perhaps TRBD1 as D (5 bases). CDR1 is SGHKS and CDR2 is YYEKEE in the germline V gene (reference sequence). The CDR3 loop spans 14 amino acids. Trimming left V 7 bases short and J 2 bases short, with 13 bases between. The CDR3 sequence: CASYTGGAGNTIYF. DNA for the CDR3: TGTGCCAGCTACACGGGGGGAGCTGGAAACACCATATATTTT.

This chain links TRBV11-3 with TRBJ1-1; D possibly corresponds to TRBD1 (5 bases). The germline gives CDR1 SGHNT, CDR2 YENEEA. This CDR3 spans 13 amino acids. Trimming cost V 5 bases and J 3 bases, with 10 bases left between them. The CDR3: CASSPGSDTEAFF. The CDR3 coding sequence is TGTGCCAGCAGCCCAGGGTCGGACACTGAAGCTTTCTTT.

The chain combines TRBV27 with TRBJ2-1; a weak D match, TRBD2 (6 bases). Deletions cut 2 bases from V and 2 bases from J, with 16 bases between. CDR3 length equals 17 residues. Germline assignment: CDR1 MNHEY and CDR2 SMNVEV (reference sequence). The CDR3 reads CASSLPSPAGAYNEQFF. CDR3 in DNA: TGTGCCAGCAGTTTACCGTCCCCAGCGGGTGCCTACAATGAGCAGTTCTTC.

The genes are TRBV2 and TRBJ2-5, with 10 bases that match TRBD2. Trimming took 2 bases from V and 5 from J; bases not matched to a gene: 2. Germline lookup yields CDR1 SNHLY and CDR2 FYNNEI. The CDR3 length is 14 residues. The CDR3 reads CASSELAGVETQYF. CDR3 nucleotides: TGTGCCAGCAGTGAACTAGCGGGGGTTGAGACCCAGTACTTC.

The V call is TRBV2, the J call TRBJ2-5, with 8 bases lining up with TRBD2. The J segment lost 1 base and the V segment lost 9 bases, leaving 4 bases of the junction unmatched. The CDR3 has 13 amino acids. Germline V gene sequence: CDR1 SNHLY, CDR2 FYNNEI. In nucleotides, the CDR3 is TGTGCCAGTGGACTAGCACCCCAAGAGACCCAGTACTTC. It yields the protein CASGLAPQETQYF.

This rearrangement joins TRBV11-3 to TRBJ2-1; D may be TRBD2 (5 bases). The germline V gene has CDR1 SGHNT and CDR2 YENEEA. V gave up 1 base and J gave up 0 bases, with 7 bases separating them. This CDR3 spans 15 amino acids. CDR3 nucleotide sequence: TGTGCCAGCAGCTTAGCTAGCAGCTCCTACAATGAGCAGTTCTTC. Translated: CASSLASSSYNEQFF.

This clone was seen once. CDR3 DNA sequence: TGTGCCAGCTCAATCGACAGGGACCTTGAAGCTTTCTTT. Protein product: CASSIDRDLEAFF. The chain couples TRBV18 to TRBJ1-1; 7 bases are shared with TRBD1. CDR3 length: 13 residues. CDR1 and CDR2 (germline): KGHSH, LQKENI. V was clipped by 5 bases and J by 7 bases; unmatched bases: 7.

The CDR3 DNA reads TGTGCCACCAGTGATTTTACCACAGGGTTGTACGAGCAGTACGTC. It yields the protein CATSDFTTGLYEQYV. This chain connects TRBV24-1 to TRBJ2-7; D might be TRBD1 (6 bases). Germline V gives CDR1 KGHDR, CDR2 SFDVKD. The CDR3 spans 15 residues. V lost 1 base to trimming and J lost 4 bases, with 13 bases between them.

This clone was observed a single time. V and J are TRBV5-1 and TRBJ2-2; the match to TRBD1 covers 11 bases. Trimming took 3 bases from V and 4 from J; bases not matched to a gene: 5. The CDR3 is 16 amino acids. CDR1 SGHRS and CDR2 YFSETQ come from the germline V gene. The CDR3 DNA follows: TGCGCCAGCAGCTGGACAGGGGGCGGTGGCACCGGGGAGCTGTTTTTT. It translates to CASSWTGGGGTGELFF.